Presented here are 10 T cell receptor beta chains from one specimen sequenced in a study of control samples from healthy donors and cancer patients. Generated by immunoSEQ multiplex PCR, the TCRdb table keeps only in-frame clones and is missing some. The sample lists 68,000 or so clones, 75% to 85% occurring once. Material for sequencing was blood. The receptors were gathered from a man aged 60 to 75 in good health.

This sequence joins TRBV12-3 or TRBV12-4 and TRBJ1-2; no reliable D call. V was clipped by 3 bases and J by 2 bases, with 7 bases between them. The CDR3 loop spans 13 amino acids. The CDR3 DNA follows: TGTGCCAGCAGTTTGACAAGGAACTATGGCTACACCTTC. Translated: CASSLTRNYGYTF.

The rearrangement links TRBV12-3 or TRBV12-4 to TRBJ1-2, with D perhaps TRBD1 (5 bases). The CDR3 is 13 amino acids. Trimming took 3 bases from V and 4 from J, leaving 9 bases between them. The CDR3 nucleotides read TGTGCCAGCAGTTTTGGGGGGGGCTATGGCTACACCTTC. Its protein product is CASSFGGGYGYTF.

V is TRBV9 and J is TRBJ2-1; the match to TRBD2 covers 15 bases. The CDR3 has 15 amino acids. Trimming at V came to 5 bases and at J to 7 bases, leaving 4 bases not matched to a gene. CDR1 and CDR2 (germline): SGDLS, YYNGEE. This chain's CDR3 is CASSLGLAGGNEQFF. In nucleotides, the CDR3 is TGTGCCAGCAGTTTAGGACTAGCGGGAGGGAATGAGCAGTTCTTC.

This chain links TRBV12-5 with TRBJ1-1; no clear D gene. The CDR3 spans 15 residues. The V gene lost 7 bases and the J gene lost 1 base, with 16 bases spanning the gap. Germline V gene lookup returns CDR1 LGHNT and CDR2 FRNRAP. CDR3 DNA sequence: TGTGCTAGTGCCCAGACCCCTATGCGGAACACTGAAGCTTTCTTT. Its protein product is CASAQTPMRNTEAFF.

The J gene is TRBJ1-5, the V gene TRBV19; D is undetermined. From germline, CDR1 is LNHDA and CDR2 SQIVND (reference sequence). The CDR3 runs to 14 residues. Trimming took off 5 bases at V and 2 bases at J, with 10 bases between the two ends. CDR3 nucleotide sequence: TGTGCCAGTAGTCCTAGTTGGGGCAATCAGCCCCAGCATTTT. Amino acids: CASSPSWGNQPQHF.

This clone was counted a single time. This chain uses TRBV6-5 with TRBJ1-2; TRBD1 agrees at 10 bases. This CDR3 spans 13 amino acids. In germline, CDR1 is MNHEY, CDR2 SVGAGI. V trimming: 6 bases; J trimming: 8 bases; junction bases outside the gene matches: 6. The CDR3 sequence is CASSPRTGGGYTF. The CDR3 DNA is TGTGCCAGCAGCCCGAGGACAGGGGGAGGCTACACCTTC.

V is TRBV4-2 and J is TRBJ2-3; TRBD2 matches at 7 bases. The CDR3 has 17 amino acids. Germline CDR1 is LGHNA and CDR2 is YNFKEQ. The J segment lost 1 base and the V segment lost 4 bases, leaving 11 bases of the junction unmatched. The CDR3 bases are TGTGCCAGCAGCCTAGAGGGAGGGCCATTAGGCACAGATACGCAGTATTTT. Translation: CASSLEGGPLGTDTQYF.

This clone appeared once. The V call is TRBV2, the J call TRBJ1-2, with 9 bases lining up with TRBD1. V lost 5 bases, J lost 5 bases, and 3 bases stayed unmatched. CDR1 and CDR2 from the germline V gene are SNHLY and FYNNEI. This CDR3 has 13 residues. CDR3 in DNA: TGTGCCAGCAGTCAAGGGACAGGGTATGGCTACACCTTC. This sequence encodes CASSQGTGYGYTF.

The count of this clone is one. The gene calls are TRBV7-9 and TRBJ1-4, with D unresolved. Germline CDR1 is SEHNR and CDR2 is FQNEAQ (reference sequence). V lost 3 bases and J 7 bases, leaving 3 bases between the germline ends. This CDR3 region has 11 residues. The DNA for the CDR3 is TGTGCCAGCAGCTTCTTTGAAAAACTGTTTTTT. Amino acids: CASSFFEKLFF.

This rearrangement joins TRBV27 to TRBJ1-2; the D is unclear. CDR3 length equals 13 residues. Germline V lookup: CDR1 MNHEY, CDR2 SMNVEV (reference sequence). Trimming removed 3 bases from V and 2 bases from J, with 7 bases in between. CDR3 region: CASSFRENYGYTF. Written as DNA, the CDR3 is TGTGCCAGCAGTTTTCGGGAAAACTATGGCTACACCTTC.